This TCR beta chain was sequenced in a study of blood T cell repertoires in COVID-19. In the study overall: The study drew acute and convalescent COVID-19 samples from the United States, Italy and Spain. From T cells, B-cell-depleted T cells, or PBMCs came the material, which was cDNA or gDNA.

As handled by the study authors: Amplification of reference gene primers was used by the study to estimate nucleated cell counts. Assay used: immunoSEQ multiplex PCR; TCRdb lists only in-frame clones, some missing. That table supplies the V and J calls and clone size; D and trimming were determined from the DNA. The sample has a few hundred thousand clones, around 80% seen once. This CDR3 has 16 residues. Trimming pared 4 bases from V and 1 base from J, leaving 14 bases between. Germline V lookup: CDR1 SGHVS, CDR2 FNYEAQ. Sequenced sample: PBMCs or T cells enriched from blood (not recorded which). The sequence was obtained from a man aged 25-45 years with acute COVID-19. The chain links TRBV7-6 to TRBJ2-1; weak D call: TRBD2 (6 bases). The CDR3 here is CASSSAGRGSYNEQFF. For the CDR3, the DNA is TGTGCCAGCAGCTCGGCGGGACGGGGATCCTACAATGAGCAGTTCTTC.